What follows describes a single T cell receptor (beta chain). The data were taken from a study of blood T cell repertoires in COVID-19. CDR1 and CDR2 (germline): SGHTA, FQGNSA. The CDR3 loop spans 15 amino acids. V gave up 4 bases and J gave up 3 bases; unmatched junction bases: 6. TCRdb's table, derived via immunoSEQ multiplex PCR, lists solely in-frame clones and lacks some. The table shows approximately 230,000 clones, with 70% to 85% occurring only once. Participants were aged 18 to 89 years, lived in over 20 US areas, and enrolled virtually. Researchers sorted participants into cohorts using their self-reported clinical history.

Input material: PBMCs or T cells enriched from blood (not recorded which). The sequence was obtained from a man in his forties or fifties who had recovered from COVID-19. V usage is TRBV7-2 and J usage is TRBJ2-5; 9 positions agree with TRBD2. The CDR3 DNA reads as TGTGCCAGCAGCTCCGGACTAGCGACGAAAGAGACCCAGTACTTC. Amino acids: CASSSGLATKETQYF.